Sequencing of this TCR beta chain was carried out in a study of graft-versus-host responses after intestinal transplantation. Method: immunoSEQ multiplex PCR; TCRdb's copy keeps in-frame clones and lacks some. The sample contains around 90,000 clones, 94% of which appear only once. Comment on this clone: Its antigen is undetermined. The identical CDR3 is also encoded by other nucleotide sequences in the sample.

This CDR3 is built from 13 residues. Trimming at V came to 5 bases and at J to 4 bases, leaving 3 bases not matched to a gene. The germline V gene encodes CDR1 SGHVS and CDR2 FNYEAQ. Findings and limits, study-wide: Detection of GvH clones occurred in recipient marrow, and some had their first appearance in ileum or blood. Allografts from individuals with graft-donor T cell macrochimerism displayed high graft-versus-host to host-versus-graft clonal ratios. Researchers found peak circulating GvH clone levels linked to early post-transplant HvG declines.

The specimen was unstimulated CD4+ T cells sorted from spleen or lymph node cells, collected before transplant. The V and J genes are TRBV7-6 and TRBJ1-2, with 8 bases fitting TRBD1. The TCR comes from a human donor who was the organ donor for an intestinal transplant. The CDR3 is CASSLDRGYGYTF. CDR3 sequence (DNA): TGTGCCAGCAGCCTAGACAGGGGCTATGGCTACACCTTC.